This entry lists 18 T cell receptor beta chains sequenced from one sample in a study of blood T cell repertoires in COVID-19. Sequenced by immunoSEQ multiplex PCR; TCRdb stores in-frame clones only, minus some. The data contain roughly 240,000 clones, approximately 88% of them singletons. The sample comprised PBMCs or T cells enriched from blood (not recorded which). The receptor set was obtained from a woman aged 25 to 39 with acute COVID-19.

This clone appeared a single time. The chain has TRBV5-1 and TRBJ1-2; perhaps TRBD1 as D (5 bases). CDR3 length: 14 residues. Trimming pared 3 bases from V and 8 bases from J, leaving 17 bases between. CDR1 SGHRS and CDR2 YFSETQ come from the germline V gene. DNA of the CDR3: TGCGCCAGCAGCTCAGGGCCGGGAGGAACAGGCTACACCTTC. It specifies CASSSGPGGTGYTF.

The chain has TRBV5-1 and TRBJ2-7; TRBD1 aligns across 7 bases. The germline CDR1 and CDR2 sequences are SGHRS and YFSETQ. V was clipped by 7 bases and J by 0 bases; unmatched bases: 10. The length of the CDR3 is 15 residues. This chain's CDR3 is CASRRDSESSYEQYF. The CDR3 region has the DNA TGCGCCAGCCGTCGGGACAGCGAGAGCTCCTACGAGCAGTACTTC. Full variable domain (rest looked up from reference TRBV5-1 and TRBJ2-7): KAGVTQTPRYLIKTRGQQVTLSCSPISGHRSVSWYQQTPGQGLQFLFEYFSETQRNKGNFPGRFSGRQFSNSRSEMNVSTLELGDSALYLCASRRDSESSYEQYFGPGTRLTVT.

J is TRBJ1-1 and V is TRBV29-1, with D tentatively TRBD1 (5 bases). Trimming shortened V by 6 bases and J by 0 bases, and 11 bases separated the two germline ends. CDR1 and CDR2 from the germline V gene are SQVTM and ANQGSEA. CDR3 length: 13 residues. The CDR3 DNA is TGCAGCGTCCGCAGGGAAATGAACACTGAAGCTTTCTTT. Translation: CSVRREMNTEAFF.

The chain recombines TRBV25-1 with TRBJ2-3; TRBD1 agrees at 8 bases. This CDR3 spans 14 amino acids. The trim removed 8 bases at V and 6 bases at J, leaving 10 bases unmatched. Germline CDR1 and CDR2: MGHDK and SYGVNS. The CDR3 protein is CASRDRGAGDTQYF. The CDR3 DNA is TGTGCCAGCCGAGACAGGGGAGCGGGCGATACGCAGTATTTT.

This clone was detected a few times. The chain is built from TRBV6-5 and TRBJ1-3; the match to TRBD1 covers 7 bases. Germline CDR1 MNHEY, CDR2 SVGAGI. The CDR3 spans 15 residues. V was clipped by 11 bases and J by 4 bases; unmatched bases: 14. Here the CDR3 reads CASRTGSLSGNTIYF. The CDR3 DNA is TGTGCCTCACGGACAGGATCCTTGTCCGGAAACACCATATATTTT.

The V and J genes are TRBV6-5 and TRBJ1-1; possibly TRBD1 for D (5 bases). Trimming cost V 2 bases and J 5 bases, with 15 bases left between them. Germline CDR1 reads MNHEY; CDR2 reads SVGAGI. The CDR3 consists of 15 residues. This CDR3 reads CASSYGKGVWTEAFF. For the CDR3, the DNA is TGTGCCAGCAGTTACGGCAAAGGGGTGTGGACTGAAGCTTTCTTT.

The chain has TRBV5-1 and TRBJ1-4; the D gene is possibly TRBD1 (5 bases). Trimming pared 5 bases from V and 4 bases from J, leaving 12 bases between. Germline V lookup: CDR1 SGHRS, CDR2 YFSETQ. This CDR3 has 14 amino acids. The CDR3 sequence is CASSRDRNNEKLFF. In DNA form, the CDR3 reads TGCGCCAGCAGTCGTGACAGAAATAATGAAAAACTGTTTTTT.

This chain links TRBV3-1 (or the pseudogene TRBV3-2) with TRBJ1-2; D uncertain. The germline CDR1 and CDR2 sequences are LGHDT and YNNKEL (reference sequence). V lost 4 bases, J lost 8 bases, and 11 bases lay in between. CDR3 size: 12 residues. For the CDR3, the DNA is TGTGCCAGCAGCCTTGGTGCAGGAGGCTACACCTTC. It specifies CASSLGAGGYTF.

This clone was seen only once. The CDR3 nucleotides read TGTGCCTGGAGCTTCGGGTACACCGGGGAGCTGTTTTTT. It translates to CAWSFGYTGELFF. The chain combines TRBV30 with TRBJ2-2; D is unresolved. CDR1 and CDR2 (germline): GTSNPN, SVGIG (reference sequence). V was cut by 3 bases and J by 3 bases, with 8 bases left in between. The CDR3 consists of 13 residues.

This clone was detected only once. V gene TRBV7-9 combines with J gene TRBJ1-5; maybe TRBD1 (5 bases). V lost 10 bases and J lost 4, with 11 bases in between. This CDR3 is built from 12 residues. Germline CDR1 SEHNR, CDR2 FQNEAQ (reference sequence). CDR3 bases: TGTGCCACCGGTGACAGTAATCAGCCCCAGCATTTT. Its translation is CATGDSNQPQHF.

This clone occurred once. The rearrangement links TRBV7-8 to TRBJ2-7; weak D call: TRBD2 (7 bases). This CDR3 comprises 14 residues. CDR1 SGHVS and CDR2 FQNEAQ come from the germline V gene. V lost 5 bases to trimming and J lost 2 bases, with 13 bases between them. CDR3 sequence (DNA): TGTGCCAGCAGCCCGTCCGGGGGGCCCTACGAGCAGTACTTC. As protein: CASSPSGGPYEQYF.

This clone has only one observation. The chain employs TRBV4-3 and TRBJ2-5; TRBD1 agrees at 12 bases. Germline trimming cut 4 bases from V and 5 bases from J; bases unmatched to any gene: 5. CDR3 size: 15 residues. Germline-derived CDR1 and CDR2 are LGHNA and YSLEER. CDR3 sequence: CASSPGTGGVETQYF. The DNA of the CDR3 is TGCGCCAGCAGCCCCGGGACAGGGGGCGTCGAGACCCAGTACTTC.

V is TRBV18 and J is TRBJ1-5, with D possibly TRBD1 on 6 matching bases. From germline, CDR1 is KGHSH and CDR2 LQKENI. Trimming removed 3 bases from V and 4 bases from J, with 13 bases in between. The CDR3 extends over 15 amino acids. The CDR3 DNA sequence: TGTGCCAGCTCACCCTCAGGGGTAGGGAATCAGCCCCAGCATTTT. As protein: CASSPSGVGNQPQHF.

This sequence joins TRBV12-3 or TRBV12-4 and TRBJ1-1; D not certain. The CDR3 is 12 residues long. Trimming pared 9 bases from V and 1 base from J, leaving 9 bases between. The CDR3 DNA follows: TGTGCCAGTTGGACTGGGAACACTGAAGCTTTCTTT. As protein: CASWTGNTEAFF.

This rearrangement joins TRBV19 to TRBJ1-1; 7 bases map to TRBD1. The J segment lost 5 bases and the V segment lost 8 bases, leaving 17 bases of the junction unmatched. The CDR3 is 16 residues long. Germline CDR1 is LNHDA and CDR2 is SQIVND (reference sequence). The CDR3 protein is CASPPSPDTQGTEAFF. CDR3 bases: TGTGCCAGTCCCCCGAGCCCCGACACACAGGGGACTGAAGCTTTCTTT.

Concerning this clone itself: The sample has other DNA sequences that encode this CDR3 too. The rearrangement links TRBV6-5 to TRBJ1-1; maybe TRBD1 (5 bases). The CDR3 extends over 14 amino acids. Germline V gene sequence: CDR1 MNHEY, CDR2 SVGAGI. Trimming cost V 0 bases and J 5 bases, with 10 bases left between them. The CDR3 loop is CASSYSPGGTEAFF. CDR3 bases: TGTGCCAGCAGTTACTCTCCGGGGGGAACTGAAGCTTTCTTT.

The chain carries TRBV4-1 and TRBJ1-2; D call uncertain. The CDR3 extends over 12 amino acids. Trimming pared 0 bases from V and 9 bases from J, leaving 8 bases between. Germline V gene data show CDR1 as MGHRA and CDR2 as YSYEKL. The CDR3 spells CASSQDLRSYTF. CDR3 bases: TGCGCCAGCAGCCAAGATCTGAGGAGCTACACCTTC.

CDR3 bases: TGTGCCAGCAGCCAAGGAACCAGGTCGGATTCCAAAAACATTCAGTACTTC. Protein sequence: CASSQGTRSDSKNIQYF. V and J are TRBV3-1 (or the pseudogene TRBV3-2) and TRBJ2-4, with D hard to call. Germline V gene lookup returns CDR1 LGHDT and CDR2 YNNKEL (reference sequence). V shed 1 base and J shed 2 bases, with 15 bases lying between them. This CDR3 is built from 17 residues.